This T cell receptor beta chain was sequenced in a study of T cell changes during pregnancy in multiple sclerosis. V shed 5 bases and J 4 bases; nucleotides not matched to a gene: 6. The length of the CDR3 is 14 residues. In germline, CDR1 is MDHEN, CDR2 SYDVKM. The data were produced by immunoSEQ multiplex PCR, yet TCRdb's version contains in-frame clones alone and is incomplete. The data hold tens of thousands of clones, with over 80% observed a single time. This clone was observed a single time. The V and J genes are TRBV28 and TRBJ2-7, with 9 bases identical to TRBD1. This material consisted of CD8+ T cells from peripheral blood mononuclear cells, taken in the first trimester of pregnancy. This TCR was recovered from a female donor with multiple sclerosis, enrolled in a pregnancy study. The CDR3 bases are TGTGCCAGCAGTGGGGCGGGACAGGGATACGAGCAGTACTTC. Amino acid sequence: CASSGAGQGYEQYF.